Listed below are T cell receptor beta chains from one sample, sequenced in a study of graft-versus-host responses after intestinal transplantation. These receptors have no identified antigens. Produced via immunoSEQ multiplex PCR; TCRdb's table is partial and in-frame only. The sample has roughly 75,000 clones; roughly 91% are singletons. The material sequenced was unstimulated CD4+ T cells sorted from spleen or lymph node cells, taken before intestinal transplant. Receptors were obtained from a human donor who received an intestinal transplant. Each CDR3 is given with its conserved first and last residue. The D gene is left open where the match is weak. Clone size is not always given. Where it is, it says once, few, many or a class for expanded clones.

abundance,j_gene,d_gene,v_gene,CDR3aa,CDR3nt
few,TRBJ1-1,NA,TRBV6-1,CASSIKKNTEAFF,TGTGCCAGCAGTATTAAAAAGAACACTGAAGCTTTCTTT
NA,TRBJ1-2,TRBD1,TRBV13,CASSRGQGANYGYTF,TGTGCCAGCAGCCGAGGACAGGGAGCTAACTATGGCTACACCTTC
NA,TRBJ1-1,NA,TRBV19,CASRKDSVTSEAFF,TGTGCCAGTAGAAAGGATTCAGTGACTTCTGAAGCTTTCTTT
NA,TRBJ2-2,TRBD1,TRBV11-1,CASSLVCGRGSPGELFF,TGTGCCAGCAGCTTAGTCTGTGGCAGGGGGTCCCCCGGGGAGCTGTTTTTT
NA,TRBJ2-5,NA,TRBV5-6,CASSLGVAGTQYF,TGTGCCAGCAGCTTGGGTGTTGCAGGGACCCAGTACTTC
once,TRBJ1-1,TRBD1,TRBV10-3,CAIADRGSEAFF,TGTGCCATTGCAGACAGGGGCTCTGAAGCTTTCTTT
NA,TRBJ1-6,NA,TRBV14,CASSQDLYSPLHF,TGTGCCAGCAGCCAAGATCTTTATTCACCCCTCCACTTT
NA,TRBJ1-3,TRBD1,TRBV10-2,CASRGTGTSGNTIYF,TGCGCCAGCAGGGGGACAGGGACGTCTGGAAACACCATATATTTT
NA,TRBJ2-7,TRBD2,TRBV7-8,CASSHRAGTGYEQYF,TGTGCCAGCAGCCACCGAGCGGGGACGGGGTACGAGCAGTACTTC
NA,TRBJ2-7,NA,TRBV21-1,CASSRDRGIPYEQYF,TGTGCCAGCAGCAGGGACAGGGGCATTCCCTACGAGCAGTACTTC
NA,TRBJ1-5,TRBD1,TRBV19,CASEAQGDQPQHF,TGTGCCAGTGAAGCCCAGGGGGATCAGCCCCAGCATTTT
NA,TRBJ2-1,NA,TRBV4-3,CASSQDRRVNNEQFF,TGCGCCAGCAGCCAAGACCGCCGGGTCAACAATGAGCAGTTCTTC
NA,TRBJ2-5,NA,TRBV5-1,CASSRGQPQETQYF,TGCGCCAGCAGCCGTGGACAGCCCCAAGAGACCCAGTACTTC
NA,TRBJ1-2,TRBD1,TRBV7-9,CASSPRTGGGPNYGYTF,TGTGCCAGCAGCCCAAGAACAGGGGGCGGCCCTAACTATGGCTACACCTTC
once,TRBJ1-2,NA,TRBV6-5,CASSYVGRGGDYGYTF,TGTGCCAGCAGTTACGTTGGGAGGGGAGGGGACTATGGCTACACCTTC
NA,TRBJ1-2,TRBD1,TRBV6-1,CASSATGTEPRYGYTF,TGTGCCAGCAGTGCAACCGGGACAGAGCCCCGCTATGGCTACACCTTC
NA,TRBJ1-1,TRBD1,TRBV5-1,CASSPGDRLNTEAFF,TGCGCCAGCAGCCCGGGGGACAGGTTGAACACTGAAGCTTTCTTT
NA,TRBJ2-7,NA,TRBV7-2,CASSFSGGFDEQYF,TGTGCCAGCAGCTTTTCTGGGGGCTTCGACGAGCAGTACTTC
NA,TRBJ1-2,NA,TRBV5-1,CASSLDPYQGGYTF,TGCGCCAGCAGCTTGGATCCCTATCAGGGTGGCTACACCTTC
NA,TRBJ1-5,NA,TRBV18,CASSQGHPKNQPQHF,TGTGCCAGCTCACAGGGACACCCAAAGAATCAGCCCCAGCATTTT
NA,TRBJ2-3,TRBD1,TRBV4-3,CASSPRQGVRADTQYF,TGCGCCAGCAGCCCACGACAGGGAGTGAGGGCAGATACGCAGTATTTT
NA,TRBJ2-7,TRBD1,TRBV6-5,CASRLDRVYEQYF,TGTGCCAGCAGGCTGGACAGGGTCTACGAGCAGTACTTC
few,TRBJ1-2,NA,TRBV5-4,CASSLNGYGYTF,TGTGCCAGCAGCTTGAACGGCTATGGCTACACCTTC
few,TRBJ1-2,TRBD1,TRBV11-2,CASSEDRVRVAHQGYTF,TGTGCCAGCAGCGAAGACAGGGTTCGGGTTGCCCACCAGGGCTACACCTTC
NA,TRBJ2-3,NA,TRBV4-3,CASSQETATDTQYF,TGCGCCAGCAGCCAAGAAACAGCCACAGATACGCAGTATTTT
NA,TRBJ2-1,TRBD2,TRBV7-2,CASSRGGARNEQFF,TGTGCCAGCAGCCGCGGGGGGGCAAGGAATGAGCAGTTCTTC
NA,TRBJ2-2,NA,TRBV27,CASRRVLTGELFF,TGTGCCAGCAGGAGGGTTTTGACCGGGGAGCTGTTTTTT
NA,TRBJ2-2,TRBD2,TRBV5-8,CASSWGDLAGVGELFF,TGTGCCAGCAGCTGGGGAGATCTAGCGGGGGTCGGGGAGCTGTTTTTT
NA,TRBJ1-2,TRBD1,TRBV30,CAWSRGDRGSGYTF,TGTGCCTGGAGTCGGGGGGACAGGGGTAGCGGCTACACCTTC
NA,TRBJ1-2,NA,TRBV5-1,CASSLAQASNYGYTF,TGCGCCAGCAGCTTGGCTCAGGCTTCTAACTATGGCTACACCTTC
once,TRBJ2-7,TRBD2,TRBV29-1,CSVGRTSGYSYEQYF,TGCAGCGTAGGAAGGACTAGCGGATACTCCTACGAGCAGTACTTC
NA,TRBJ1-2,TRBD1,TRBV30,CACSHRQGLYGYTF,TGTGCCTGCAGTCATCGACAGGGCCTTTATGGCTACACCTTC
NA,TRBJ2-6,NA,TRBV7-9,CATALGGARGGANVLTF,TGTGCCACGGCCTTGGGGGGGGCGCGGGGTGGGGCCAACGTCCTGACTTTC
NA,TRBJ1-6,TRBD1,TRBV27,CASSSTGLVSSPLHF,TGTGCCAGCAGTTCGACAGGGCTCGTTTCTTCACCCCTCCACTTT
NA,TRBJ2-7,NA,TRBV27,CASSQKPPQGGTYEQYF,TGTGCCAGCAGTCAAAAGCCCCCCCAGGGGGGAACCTACGAGCAGTACTTC
NA,TRBJ2-7,TRBD2,TRBV5-1,CASSEGGEKIYEQYF,TGCGCCAGCAGCGAGGGAGGGGAAAAAATCTACGAGCAGTACTTC
NA,TRBJ1-3,NA,TRBV2,CASLGLSGNTIYF,TGTGCCAGTCTGGGACTCTCTGGAAACACCATATATTTT
once,TRBJ1-1,NA,TRBV30,CAWVRAGTEAFF,TGTGCCTGGGTCCGCGCGGGGACTGAAGCTTTCTTT
once,TRBJ2-3,NA,TRBV14,CASSPLAQYF,TGTGCCAGCAGCCCTCTGGCCCAGTATTTT
NA,TRBJ2-4,NA,TRBV30,CAWSSAKNIQYF,TGTGCCTGGTCCTCAGCCAAAAACATTCAGTACTTC
NA,TRBJ1-1,TRBD1,TRBV7-2,CASSPGQIYTEAFF,TGTGCCAGCAGCCCGGGACAGATATACACTGAAGCTTTCTTT
NA,TRBJ1-2,TRBD1,TRBV15,CATSPRDRTHGYTF,TGTGCCACCAGCCCCCGGGACAGAACCCATGGCTACACCTTC
NA,TRBJ1-2,NA,TRBV2,CASTVQGNYGYTF,TGTGCCAGCACGGTGCAGGGGAACTATGGCTACACCTTC
NA,TRBJ1-2,TRBD1,TRBV7-9,CASSPGTGVYGYTF,TGTGCCAGCAGCCCGGGGACAGGGGTATATGGCTACACCTTC
once,TRBJ2-7,TRBD1,TRBV14,CASSTTRGQGFYEQYF,TGTGCCAGCAGCACTACTCGGGGACAGGGGTTTTACGAGCAGTACTTC
NA,TRBJ2-2,TRBD2,TRBV5-1,CASSLELAGITGELFF,TGCGCCAGCAGCTTGGAACTAGCGGGGATCACCGGGGAGCTGTTTTTT
NA,TRBJ2-2,TRBD2,TRBV7-8,CASSSASGAYTGELFF,TGTGCCAGCAGCTCCGCTAGCGGTGCGTACACCGGGGAGCTGTTTTTT
NA,TRBJ1-3,NA,TRBV7-2,CASSLAPGGNTIYF,TGTGCCAGCAGCTTAGCTCCGGGTGGAAACACCATATATTTT
NA,TRBJ2-5,TRBD1,TRBV5-1,CASRYRGQGGEETQYF,TGCGCCAGCAGGTACAGAGGACAGGGAGGAGAAGAGACCCAGTACTTC
NA,TRBJ1-1,NA,TRBV6-6,CASSYAETRFYGAFF,TGTGCCAGCAGTTACGCCGAGACAAGGTTCTATGGAGCTTTCTTT
NA,TRBJ2-5,NA,TRBV7-9,CASSGGGEGSQETQYF,TGTGCCAGCAGCGGAGGGGGGGAGGGGTCCCAAGAGACCCAGTACTTC
NA,TRBJ2-7,TRBD2,TRBV6-5,CASSSSGGPYEQYF,TGTGCCAGCAGTTCTAGCGGGGGGCCCTACGAGCAGTACTTC
NA,TRBJ2-7,TRBD1,TRBV4-3,CASSQDAGGMTYEQYF,TGCGCCAGCAGCCAAGATGCAGGGGGTATGACCTACGAGCAGTACTTC
NA,TRBJ2-1,TRBD2,TRBV5-1,CASSLEGGGVWNEQFF,TGCGCCAGCAGCTTGGAGGGCGGGGGGGTTTGGAATGAGCAGTTCTTC
NA,TRBJ2-7,NA,TRBV7-2,CASSLRGVGLAQVVEQYF,TGTGCCAGCAGCTTAAGGGGAGTGGGACTTGCTCAGGTCGTGGAGCAGTACTTC
NA,TRBJ1-1,NA,TRBV5-1,CASSLAPGIARKAFF,TGCGCCAGCAGCTTGGCCCCGGGGATTGCAAGGAAAGCTTTCTTT
NA,TRBJ1-1,NA,TRBV19,CASSMLRGNTEAFF,TGTGCCAGTAGTATGCTCCGGGGGAACACTGAAGCTTTCTTT
NA,TRBJ2-7,TRBD2,TRBV6-6,CASIPSGGPYEQYF,TGTGCCAGCATCCCTAGCGGGGGGCCCTACGAGCAGTACTTC
NA,TRBJ1-1,TRBD1,TRBV5-1,CASSLTGGATEAFF,TGCGCCAGCAGCTTAACAGGGGGTGCCACTGAAGCTTTCTTT
NA,TRBJ2-7,NA,TRBV6-5,CASSPQAPIAYEQYF,TGTGCCAGCAGTCCCCAGGCGCCCATTGCCTACGAGCAGTACTTC